The present T cell receptor (beta chain) was sequenced within a study of graft-versus-host responses after intestinal transplantation. For the study at large: Every one of the recipients received anti-thymocyte globulin induction and afterwards took tacrolimus and steroids for roughly three years. Points from the study as a whole: Allografts of patients with graft-donor T cell macrochimerism showed high graft-versus-host to host-versus-graft clone ratios. Early post-transplant falls in HvG clones accompanied the peak levels of circulating GvH clones. Recipient marrow held GvH clones, some first seen in ileum or blood.

Comments on this clone: The target antigen is unknown.

TCRdb's table, derived via immunoSEQ multiplex PCR, lists solely in-frame clones and lacks some. The table has around 20,000 clones, over 75% seen once; the top ten hold 1.9%. Sequences were derived from PBMCs, sampled 14 days after transplant. The TCR was taken from a human patient who received an intestinal transplant, so some T cells may come from the graft donor.

In DNA form, the CDR3 reads TGTGCCAGCAGTGACCAAGACAGGGGGGACTACGAGCAGTACTTC. Protein product: CASSDQDRGDYEQYF. The gene calls are TRBV2 and TRBJ2-7; TRBD1 matches 9 bases. CDR3 length equals 15 residues. The V and J ends lost 3 bases and 3 bases, in that order; junction bases with no gene match: 6. Germline CDR1 reads SNHLY; CDR2 reads FYNNEI.